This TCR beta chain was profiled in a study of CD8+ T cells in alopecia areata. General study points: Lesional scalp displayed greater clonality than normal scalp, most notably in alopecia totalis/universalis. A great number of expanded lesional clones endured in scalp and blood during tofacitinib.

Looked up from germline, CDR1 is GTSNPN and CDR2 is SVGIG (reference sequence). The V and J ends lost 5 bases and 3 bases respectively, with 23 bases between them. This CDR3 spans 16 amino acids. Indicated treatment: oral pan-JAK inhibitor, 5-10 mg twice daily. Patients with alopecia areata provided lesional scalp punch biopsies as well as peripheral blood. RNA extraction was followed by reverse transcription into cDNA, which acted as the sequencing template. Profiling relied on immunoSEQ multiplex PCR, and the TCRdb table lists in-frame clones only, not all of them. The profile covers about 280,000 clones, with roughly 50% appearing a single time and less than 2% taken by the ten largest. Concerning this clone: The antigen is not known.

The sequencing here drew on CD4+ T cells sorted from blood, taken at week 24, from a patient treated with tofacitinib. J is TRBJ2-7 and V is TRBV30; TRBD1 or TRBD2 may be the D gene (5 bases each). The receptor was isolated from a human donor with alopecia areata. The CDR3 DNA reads TGTGCCTGGGGCCCTTCCCCGGGACCGGTCAACTACGAGCAGTACTTC. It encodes CAWGPSPGPVNYEQYF.